This T cell receptor beta chain came from a study of beta chain features in type 1 diabetes. Study outcomes and limitations: The study found moderately but significantly shorter TCRB CDR3s in all four CD4+ subsets of Type 1 diabetes patients.

This clone has more than one count but fewer than ten. The antigen is undetermined. Purity exceeded 98% in all sorted populations. The investigators reverse transcribed all of the isolated RNA, so they sequenced expressed TCRB transcripts. Sequenced by immunoSEQ multiplex PCR; TCRdb stores in-frame clones only, minus some. The sample lists a few hundred thousand clones; 14% were seen once. The V end lost 8 bases, the J end lost 1 base, and 18 bases lay between the germline ends. The CDR3 sequence is 17 residues long. Germline CDR1 and CDR2: SGHTA and FQGNSA. V and J are TRBV7-2 and TRBJ2-6; a weak D match, TRBD2 (6 bases). Sequenced material: naive CD4+ T cells from blood. The source of this sequence is a young man with type 1 diabetes. The CDR3 nucleotides are TGTGCCAGCCAGGAGGAGGGTGCTGGTTCTGGGGCCAACGTCCTGACTTTC. It translates to CASQEEGAGSGANVLTF.